The rows below give T cell receptor beta chains drawn from one sample of a study of molecular identifiers for immune sequencing clone quantification. Via MiXCR, TCRdb re-called the PCR reads, giving one row per CDR3 protein. The sample carries roughly 300,000 distinct CDR3 sequences, about 23% recorded once. Sequences were obtained from naive CD8+ T cells from blood, with Jurkat cell RNA spiked in. These receptors came from a human donor in good health. Some libraries in this study had Jurkat cell RNA spiked in. Both conserved end residues are part of each CDR3. A D gene is named only where the DNA matches it firmly. Size is omitted from some rows. Given values are once, few, many or a class for expanded clones.

TGTGCCGGCAGTGCCAGGAGGGCTATTGGAGCAGATACGCAGTATTTT | CAGSARRAIGADTQYF | TRBJ2-3 | - | TRBV27 | -
TGCGCCAGCAGCCAGGCCGGACAGGGAGGCTCCTACGAGCAGTACTTC | CASSQAGQGGSYEQYF | TRBJ2-7 | TRBD1 | TRBV4-1 | many
TGTGCCAGCAGCACCCCGACAGGGGGCGCCTACGAGCAGTACTTC | CASSTPTGGAYEQYF | TRBJ2-7 | TRBD1 | TRBV11-2 | few
TGTGCCAGCAGACCCGGACTAGCGGGAGTCGGGCGGACCGGGGAGCTGTTTTTT | CASRPGLAGVGRTGELFF | TRBJ2-2 | TRBD2 | TRBV28 | many
TGTGCCAGCAGTTTTCCTGGAGGGACAGAGACCAAGTACTTC | CASSFPGGTETKYF | TRBJ2-5 | - | TRBV28 | few
TGCGCCAGCAGCCAAGAAAATACGGCCAGGAACACTGAAGCTTTCTTT | CASSQENTARNTEAFF | TRBJ1-1 | - | TRBV4-3 | -
TGTGCCAGCAGCATCTTAGCGGGGGGGGGAGATACGCAGTATTTT | CASSILAGGGDTQYF | TRBJ2-3 | TRBD2 | TRBV7-2 | -
TGCAGCGTGAGCAGGAACACTGAAGCTTTCTTT | CSVSRNTEAFF | TRBJ1-1 | - | TRBV29-1 | many
TGTGCCAGCAGATGGACAGGGGGGGATGAGCAGTTCTTC | CASRWTGGDEQFF | TRBJ2-1 | TRBD1 | TRBV5-6 | few
TGTGCCAGCGGGGGTGGAAATCAGCCCCAGCATTTT | CASGGGNQPQHF | TRBJ1-5 | - | TRBV27 | few
TGTGCCAGCAGTTTAGGCCTAGCGGGGGGGGGTGAGCAGTTCTTC | CASSLGLAGGGEQFF | TRBJ2-1 | TRBD2 | TRBV12-3/TRBV12-4 | -
TGCGCCAGCAGCCAAGACAGATCTAACTATGGCTACACCTTC | CASSQDRSNYGYTF | TRBJ1-2 | - | TRBV4-3 | few
TGCGCCAGCAGCCAATGGACAGGGTCATCATCTGAAGCTTTCTTT | CASSQWTGSSSEAFF | TRBJ1-1 | TRBD1 | TRBV4-3 | many
TGCAGTGCTTCACAGACAGGGGACTTCACAGATACGCAGTATTTT | CSASQTGDFTDTQYF | TRBJ2-3 | TRBD1 | TRBV20-1 | -
TGCGCCAGCAGCCAACCATCTAGCGGGGGGGCCACTTTCGGGGAGCTGTTTTTT | CASSQPSSGGATFGELFF | TRBJ2-2 | TRBD2 | TRBV4-1 | few
TGCGCCAGCAGCCAAGCCCGGGGGACAGTCGAAGCTTTCTTT | CASSQARGTVEAFF | TRBJ1-1 | TRBD1 | TRBV4-3 | -
TGTGCCAGCAGAAATACGGACAGCCCCAATCAGCCCCAGCATTTT | CASRNTDSPNQPQHF | TRBJ1-5 | - | TRBV12-3/TRBV12-4 | -
TGCGCCAGCAGCCAAGATGCGGGCAAGGTTTTCTCCTACGAGCAGTACTTC | CASSQDAGKVFSYEQYF | TRBJ2-7 | - | TRBV4-3 | few
TGTGCCAGCAGCTTAGGCGCGGGGGCCTACGAGCAGTACTTC | CASSLGAGAYEQYF | TRBJ2-7 | TRBD2 | TRBV7-6 | many
TGTGCCAGCAGCAGACAGTTATCCCCCCCGCAAGAGACCCAGTACTTC | CASSRQLSPPQETQYF | TRBJ2-5 | - | TRBV7-2 | -
TGCAGCGTTGGGCGGGAGAATCGCTACGAGCAGTACTTC | CSVGRENRYEQYF | TRBJ2-7 | TRBD2 | TRBV29-1 | many
TGCAGTGCCCAAATATATAAACCGGGACAGGGAAGAAGGAGTGGCTACACCTTC | CSAQIYKPGQGRRSGYTF | TRBJ1-2 | TRBD1 | TRBV20-1 | few
TGTGCCAGCAGCTTGGCCGACAGGCCTGCGGTGCAGTACTTC | CASSLADRPAVQYF | TRBJ2-7 | - | TRBV5-4 | many
TGCAGCGCCCTCCTTGAGGTTGCCACCTACGAGCAGTACTTC | CSALLEVATYEQYF | TRBJ2-7 | - | TRBV29-1 | many
TGTGCCTGGAGTGTTGGAACAGGGGAAGAAAAACTGTTTTTT | CAWSVGTGEEKLFF | TRBJ1-4 | TRBD1 | TRBV30 | -
TGTGCCAGCAGTTCCGACCCGGGACATCGATATAGCAATCAGCCCCAGCATTTT | CASSSDPGHRYSNQPQHF | TRBJ1-5 | - | TRBV28 | few
TGCGCCAGCAGCCAGTCGACCGGGACACCCTACGAGCAGTACTTC | CASSQSTGTPYEQYF | TRBJ2-7 | - | TRBV4-1 | -
TGTGCCAGCGGGGGAGACTACACAGATACGCAGTATTTT | CASGGDYTDTQYF | TRBJ2-3 | - | TRBV7-2 | many
TGTGCCAGCAGCCCAGGCCACAACTCCTACGAGCAGTACTTC | CASSPGHNSYEQYF | TRBJ2-7 | - | TRBV14 | -
TGTGCCAGCAGCTTCGGGCGCGCAGGCGAGCAGTACTTC | CASSFGRAGEQYF | TRBJ2-7 | - | TRBV5-4 | many
TGTGCCAGCAGGGACAGGACCCCAGAGACCCAGTACTTC | CASRDRTPETQYF | TRBJ2-5 | TRBD1 | TRBV2 | many
TGTGCCAGCAGTTATGAGTATCGACAGGGGGCTTACGAGCAGTACTTC | CASSYEYRQGAYEQYF | TRBJ2-7 | TRBD1 | TRBV6-5 | many
TGTGCCAGCAGCCCCGAGCCGGATGCAGGAGATACGCAGTATTTT | CASSPEPDAGDTQYF | TRBJ2-3 | - | TRBV7-6 | -
TGTGCCAGCAGCTTCGGTTACGGGGGTAATGAAAAACTGTTTTTT | CASSFGYGGNEKLFF | TRBJ1-4 | - | TRBV7-2 | many
TGTGCCAGCAGCCAAGATGTCCGGACCTACGAGCAGTACTTC | CASSQDVRTYEQYF | TRBJ2-7 | - | TRBV3-1 | few
TGTGCCAGCAGTTGGGCCGGGACAGGGACCTACGAGCAGTACTTC | CASSWAGTGTYEQYF | TRBJ2-7 | TRBD1 | TRBV27 | -
TGTGCCAGCAGCTTTCTAGCGGGAGGGGAGCGGGACGAGCAGTACTTC | CASSFLAGGERDEQYF | TRBJ2-7 | TRBD2 | TRBV11-2 | -
TGTGCCACCAGTGGAGTAGGGCTCGGCACAGATACGCAGTATTTT | CATSGVGLGTDTQYF | TRBJ2-3 | - | TRBV24-1 | many
TGCGCCAGCAGTCAACAGGGTGGTGACTACAATGAGCAGTTCTTC | CASSQQGGDYNEQFF | TRBJ2-1 | - | TRBV5-1 | many
TGTGCCAGCAGTGCACGCCTAGCGGGGGATACGCAGTATTTT | CASSARLAGDTQYF | TRBJ2-3 | TRBD2 | TRBV2 | -
TGCGCCAGCAGCCAAGTAACAGGGCGAGAGACCCAGTACTTC | CASSQVTGRETQYF | TRBJ2-5 | - | TRBV4-1 | -
TGTGCCTGGAGTGTAACGGGACCGTATGGCTACACCTTC | CAWSVTGPYGYTF | TRBJ1-2 | - | TRBV30 | few
TGTGCCAGCAGTTCCCCAACTAGCGGGAGCTCTGGGGAGACCCAGTACTTC | CASSSPTSGSSGETQYF | TRBJ2-5 | TRBD2 | TRBV6-5 | -
TGTGCCAGCAGCAAACCCAGGAGCTCTGGAAACACCATATATTTT | CASSKPRSSGNTIYF | TRBJ1-3 | - | TRBV21-1 | -
TGCGCCAGCAGCTTTCGGGCGACCTACGAGCAGTACTTC | CASSFRATYEQYF | TRBJ2-7 | - | TRBV5-1 | few
TGTGCCAGCAGCCAGTCGCTAGCGGGAGCCTACGTTGAGCAGTTCTTC | CASSQSLAGAYVEQFF | TRBJ2-1 | TRBD2 | TRBV9 | few
TGTGCGAGCAGTGACTACGAGCGGTACTTC | CASSDYERYF | TRBJ2-7 | - | TRBV6-1 | -
TGCAGCGTTGAAGATCTTCGGCGGGGGGGGACCTACGAGCAGTACTTC | CSVEDLRRGGTYEQYF | TRBJ2-7 | TRBD2 | TRBV29-1 | few
TGTGCCAGCAGCTTAGGACTAGCGACGATCGATACGCAGTATTTT | CASSLGLATIDTQYF | TRBJ2-3 | TRBD2 | TRBV7-6 | -